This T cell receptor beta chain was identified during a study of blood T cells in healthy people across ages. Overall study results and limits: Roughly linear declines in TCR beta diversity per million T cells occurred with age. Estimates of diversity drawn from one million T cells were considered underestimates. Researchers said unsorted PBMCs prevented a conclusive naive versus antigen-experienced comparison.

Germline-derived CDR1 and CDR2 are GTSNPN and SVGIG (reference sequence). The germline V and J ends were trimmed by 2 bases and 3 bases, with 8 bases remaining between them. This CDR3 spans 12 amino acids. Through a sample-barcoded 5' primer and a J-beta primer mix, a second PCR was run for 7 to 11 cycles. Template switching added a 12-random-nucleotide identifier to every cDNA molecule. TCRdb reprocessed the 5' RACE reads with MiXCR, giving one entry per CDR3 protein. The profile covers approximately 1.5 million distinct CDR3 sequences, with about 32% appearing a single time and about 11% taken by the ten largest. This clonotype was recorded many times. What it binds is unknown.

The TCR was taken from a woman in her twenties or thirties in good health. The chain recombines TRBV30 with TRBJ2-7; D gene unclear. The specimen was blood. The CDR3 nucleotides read TGTGCCTGGAGTAGCAGTTTCTACGAGCAGTACTTC. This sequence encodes CAWSSSFYEQYF.